This TCR beta chain was recovered during a study of shared clonotypes between healthy human individuals. Trimming removed 0 bases from V and 1 base from J; junction bases left unmatched: 5. The V gene's germline CDR1 is KGHSH and CDR2 LQKENI. The CDR3 has 16 residues. Measured with immunoSEQ multiplex PCR; TCRdb has only the in-frame clones, and not every one. The table records about 960,000 clones, 76% of them present only once. The V gene is TRBV18, the J gene TRBJ2-7, with 8 bases aligning to TRBD2. The sequence came from a man aged 18 to 30 in good health. Material: memory CD4+ T cells sorted from blood. Documented subset: CD45RA-negative fraction. The CDR3 coding sequence is TGTGCCAGCTCACCACCCCCAGCGGGAGTGTCCTACGAGCAGTACTTC. Translating it yields CASSPPPAGVSYEQYF.